Listed below are T cell receptor beta chains from one sample, sequenced in a study of TIL therapy for anti-PD-1-resistant metastatic lung cancer. Only in-frame clones appear in the TCRdb table, and some are missing; sequencing was by immunoSEQ multiplex PCR. This table has some 52,000 clones, 79% appearing once. Sample: blood, taken at baseline. The receptor set was obtained from a woman between 30 and 80 years old with non-small cell lung cancer. CDR3s include the opening cysteine and the closing phenylalanine or tryptophan. D genes are given only for firm matches. Rows may omit the clone size; those that give it use once, few, many or a size class.

j_gene: TRBJ1-1
abundance: -
v_gene: TRBV19
d_gene: TRBD1
CDR3aa: CASSRAGGEAFF
CDR3nt: TGTGCCAGTAGTAGGGCAGGGGGCGAAGCTTTCTTT

j_gene: TRBJ1-1
abundance: -
v_gene: TRBV5-1
d_gene: TRBD1
CDR3aa: CASSKGQGSPLTEAFF
CDR3nt: TGCGCCAGCAGCAAGGGACAGGGATCTCCGTTGACTGAAGCTTTCTTT

j_gene: TRBJ2-3
abundance: -
v_gene: TRBV15
d_gene: -
CDR3aa: CATSRDAGRGTDTQYF
CDR3nt: TGTGCCACCAGCAGAGATGCAGGGCGGGGCACAGATACGCAGTATTTT

j_gene: TRBJ2-1
abundance: -
v_gene: TRBV19
d_gene: -
CDR3aa: CATSYRAPYNEQFF
CDR3nt: TGTGCCACTTCATACAGGGCCCCCTACAATGAGCAGTTCTTC

j_gene: TRBJ2-5
abundance: once
v_gene: TRBV5-4
d_gene: -
CDR3aa: CASSLGGAAQETQYF
CDR3nt: TGTGCCAGCAGCCTGGGCGGGGCGGCACAAGAGACCCAGTACTTC

j_gene: TRBJ2-3
abundance: once
v_gene: TRBV5-1
d_gene: -
CDR3aa: CASSPSLGETDTQYF
CDR3nt: TGCGCCAGCAGCCCAAGCCTGGGGGAGACAGATACGCAGTATTTT

j_gene: TRBJ2-2
abundance: -
v_gene: TRBV7-9
d_gene: TRBD2
CDR3aa: CASSSGLAGLSTGELFF
CDR3nt: TGTGCCAGCAGCTCCGGACTAGCGGGGCTAAGCACCGGGGAGCTGTTTTTT

j_gene: TRBJ1-1
abundance: -
v_gene: TRBV5-5
d_gene: -
CDR3aa: CASSFGRANTEAFF
CDR3nt: TGTGCCAGCAGCTTTGGACGGGCTAACACTGAAGCTTTCTTT

j_gene: TRBJ2-1
abundance: -
v_gene: TRBV4-1
d_gene: TRBD1
CDR3aa: CASSHPGTGGSDEQFF
CDR3nt: TGCGCCAGCAGCCACCCCGGGACAGGGGGTTCGGATGAGCAGTTCTTC

j_gene: TRBJ2-1
abundance: -
v_gene: TRBV5-1
d_gene: -
CDR3aa: CASSLATSASRNEQFF
CDR3nt: TGCGCCAGCAGCTTGGCCACGTCCGCCTCTCGCAATGAGCAGTTCTTC

j_gene: TRBJ2-2
abundance: once
v_gene: TRBV27
d_gene: -
CDR3aa: CASSLRFNTGELFF
CDR3nt: TGTGCCAGCAGTTTACGCTTTAACACCGGGGAGCTGTTTTTT

j_gene: TRBJ2-3
abundance: -
v_gene: TRBV9
d_gene: TRBD1
CDR3aa: CASTPGTGGPPDTQYF
CDR3nt: TGTGCCAGCACCCCGGGGACAGGGGGGCCACCAGATACGCAGTATTTT

j_gene: TRBJ1-6
abundance: -
v_gene: TRBV7-6
d_gene: TRBD1
CDR3aa: CASSLVAGGSDSPLHF
CDR3nt: TGTGCCAGCAGCTTAGTTGCAGGGGGTAGTGATTCACCCCTCCACTTT

j_gene: TRBJ2-1
abundance: once
v_gene: TRBV5-6
d_gene: TRBD2
CDR3aa: CASNPAYTSGNEQFF
CDR3nt: TGTGCCAGCAACCCGGCCTATACTAGCGGCAATGAGCAGTTCTTC

j_gene: TRBJ1-1
abundance: -
v_gene: TRBV4-2
d_gene: -
CDR3aa: CASSQAVRQRTNTEAFF
CDR3nt: TGTGCCAGCAGCCAAGCTGTTCGACAGCGAACGAACACTGAAGCTTTCTTT

j_gene: TRBJ1-5
abundance: -
v_gene: TRBV7-2
d_gene: -
CDR3aa: CASSSDTSNQPQHF
CDR3nt: TGTGCCAGCAGCTCCGACACTAGCAATCAGCCCCAGCATTTT

j_gene: TRBJ1-2
abundance: -
v_gene: TRBV5-1
d_gene: TRBD1
CDR3aa: CASSLSGTENYGYTF
CDR3nt: TGCGCCAGCAGCCTCAGCGGGACAGAGAACTATGGCTACACCTTC

j_gene: TRBJ2-6
abundance: -
v_gene: TRBV27
d_gene: -
CDR3aa: CASSLSPVSGANVLTF
CDR3nt: TGTGCCAGCAGTTTGTCGCCGGTTTCTGGGGCCAACGTCCTGACTTTC

j_gene: TRBJ1-5
abundance: once
v_gene: TRBV28
d_gene: -
CDR3aa: CASSFRGANQPQHF
CDR3nt: TGTGCCAGCAGTTTTAGAGGGGCGAATCAGCCCCAGCATTTT

j_gene: TRBJ1-2
abundance: -
v_gene: TRBV5-4
d_gene: -
CDR3aa: CASSLGNKGDGYTF
CDR3nt: TGTGCCAGCAGCTTGGGGAACAAGGGGGATGGCTACACCTTC

j_gene: TRBJ1-2
abundance: -
v_gene: TRBV10-1
d_gene: -
CDR3aa: CASSPGRSYGYTF
CDR3nt: TGCGCCAGCAGTCCGGGCCGCTCGTATGGCTACACCTTC

j_gene: TRBJ2-7
abundance: once
v_gene: TRBV4-1
d_gene: TRBD1
CDR3aa: CASSQGERTGYEQYF
CDR3nt: TGCGCCAGCAGCCAAGGGGAAAGGACAGGCTACGAGCAGTACTTC

j_gene: TRBJ2-3
abundance: -
v_gene: TRBV5-1
d_gene: -
CDR3aa: CASTQGGFTDTQYF
CDR3nt: TGCGCCAGCACCCAGGGGGGATTCACAGATACGCAGTATTTT

j_gene: TRBJ1-2
abundance: many
v_gene: TRBV6-6
d_gene: -
CDR3aa: CASSYSFDRGADGYTF
CDR3nt: TGTGCCAGCAGTTACTCCTTTGACAGAGGGGCTGATGGCTACACCTTC

j_gene: TRBJ2-3
abundance: -
v_gene: TRBV29-1
d_gene: TRBD1
CDR3aa: CSVGGQGVSDTQYF
CDR3nt: TGCAGCGTTGGGGGACAGGGGGTGTCGGATACGCAGTATTTT

j_gene: TRBJ1-4
abundance: -
v_gene: TRBV30
d_gene: -
CDR3aa: CAWLLSEKLFF
CDR3nt: TGTGCCTGGTTACTATCGGAAAAACTGTTTTTT

j_gene: TRBJ1-2
abundance: -
v_gene: TRBV28
d_gene: -
CDR3aa: CASSEQGNYGYTF
CDR3nt: TGTGCCAGCAGCGAACAGGGCAACTATGGCTACACCTTC

j_gene: TRBJ2-7
abundance: -
v_gene: TRBV6-5
d_gene: -
CDR3aa: CASSEQGYEQYF
CDR3nt: TGTGCCAGCAGTGAACAGGGTTACGAGCAGTACTTC

j_gene: TRBJ2-7
abundance: -
v_gene: TRBV9
d_gene: TRBD2
CDR3aa: CASSARGGGIYEQYF
CDR3nt: TGTGCCAGCAGCGCCCGGGGGGGAGGGATTTACGAGCAGTACTTC

j_gene: TRBJ2-3
abundance: -
v_gene: TRBV6-5
d_gene: TRBD2
CDR3aa: CASSSGRWADTQYF
CDR3nt: TGTGCCAGCTCTAGCGGGAGGTGGGCAGATACGCAGTATTTT